Shown below are 10 T cell receptor beta chains from a single sample sequenced in a study of cytomegalovirus exposure and HLA in healthy donors. PCR involved 60 Vbeta and 13 Jbeta primers. Generated by immunoSEQ multiplex PCR, the TCRdb table keeps only in-frame clones and is missing some. The repertoire holds about 130,000 clones, with over 75% as singletons. Input material: PBMCs. These receptors were collected from a woman in her thirties or forties in good health and CMV-seropositive.

This chain uses TRBV6-1 with TRBJ1-1; TRBD1 is a possible D gene (6 bases). This CDR3 contains 12 residues. The ends were cut back, 6 bases at V and 1 base at J, with 6 bases in the middle. The germline gives CDR1 MNHNS, CDR2 SASEGT. The CDR3 loop reads CASRTGNTEAFF. CDR3 nucleotides: TGTGCCAGCAGGACAGGGAACACTGAAGCTTTCTTT.

The chain is built from TRBV6-1 and TRBJ1-2; tentatively, D is TRBD1 (5 bases). The CDR3 consists of 14 residues. V was pared by 0 bases and J by 3 bases, with 8 bases between. Per germline, CDR1 MNHNS and CDR2 SASEGT. CDR3 nucleotides: TGTGCCAGCAGTGAAGCTGTCAGGGACTATGGCTACACCTTC. Translation gives CASSEAVRDYGYTF.

This rearrangement joins TRBV18 to TRBJ2-7; tentative D call: TRBD1 (5 bases). Germline lookup yields CDR1 KGHSH and CDR2 LQKENI. V shed 1 base and J shed 3 bases, with 13 bases lying between them. The CDR3 contains 15 residues. The CDR3 reads CASSPRSGHLYEQYF. The CDR3 bases are TGTGCCAGCTCACCACGGTCCGGACACCTCTACGAGCAGTACTTC.

The genes are TRBV5-1 and TRBJ2-5; no reliable D call. The CDR3 runs 14 residues. Per germline, CDR1 SGHRS and CDR2 YFSETQ. Trimming shortened V by 0 bases and J by 1 base, and 7 bases separated the two germline ends. The CDR3 nucleotides read TGCGCCAGCAGCTTGGCCACTGCCCAAGAGACCCAGTACTTC. Protein sequence: CASSLATAQETQYF.

The chain uses TRBV19 and TRBJ1-5; 10 bases line up with TRBD1. J was trimmed by 2 bases and V by 6 bases; bases with no gene match: 7. The germline V gene encodes CDR1 LNHDA and CDR2 SQIVND (reference sequence). The CDR3 totals 16 residues. The CDR3 reads CASRSLGTGGNQPQHF. The CDR3 DNA follows: TGTGCCAGTAGGAGCCTCGGGACAGGGGGCAATCAGCCCCAGCATTTT.

V and J are TRBV14 and TRBJ1-2; TRBD1 is a possible D gene (5 bases). Trimming took off 1 base at V and 2 bases at J, with 11 bases between the two ends. From germline, CDR1 is SGHDN and CDR2 FVKESK. The CDR3 runs to 15 residues. The CDR3 nucleotides are TGTGCCAGCAGCCAAGTAGTAGGGGCCAACTATGGCTACACCTTC. Encoded protein: CASSQVVGANYGYTF.

V is TRBV28 and J is TRBJ1-6; D unresolved. Trimming cost V 7 bases and J 3 bases, with 10 bases left between them. CDR1 is MDHEN, CDR2 SYDVKM, per germline. The CDR3 sequence is 14 residues long. CDR3 nucleotide sequence: TGTGCCAGCATAGGAGGAAGCTATAATTCACCCCTCCACTTT. As protein: CASIGGSYNSPLHF.

This sequence joins TRBV29-1 and TRBJ2-6; 12 positions agree with TRBD1. J lost 2 bases, V lost 6 bases, and 5 bases had no gene match. CDR1 SQVTM and CDR2 ANQGSEA come from the germline V gene. This CDR3 comprises 16 residues. CDR3 DNA: TGCAGCGTGCCGGGACAGGGGGCCGCTGGGGCCAACGTCCTGACTTTC. Amino acids: CSVPGQGAAGANVLTF.

This chain links TRBV9 with TRBJ2-1; weak D call: TRBD1 (5 bases). CDR1 and CDR2 from the germline V gene are SGDLS and YYNGEE. With 0 bases removed from V and 3 bases from J, the gap between germline ends came to 13 bases. CDR3 length: 16 amino acids. CDR3 nucleotide sequence: TGTGCCAGCAGCGTAGATCGGTGGGGCGGCTACAATGAGCAGTTCTTC. This translates into CASSVDRWGGYNEQFF.

The chain employs TRBV5-1 and TRBJ2-3, with D unresolved. The CDR3 has 16 residues. Trimming left V 4 bases short and J 2 bases short, with 17 bases between. CDR1 and CDR2 (germline): SGHRS, YFSETQ. The CDR3 DNA sequence: TGCGCCAGCAGCCCCCCTAGTAGTGCTAACACAGATACGCAGTATTTT. As protein: CASSPPSSANTDTQYF.